Presented here are 14 T cell receptor beta chains from one specimen sequenced in a study of T cells in Graves' hyperthyroidism and ophthalmopathy. Authors of the study amplified TCR beta CDR3 regions from RNA transcripts. The primer set for the first-round RT-PCR of the TCR CDR3 was HTBI. MiXCR, applied by TCRdb to the multiplex PCR reads, yields one record per CDR3 protein. Among a few hundred thousand distinct CDR3 sequences listed, approximately 48% were seen once. Sequencing was performed on peripheral blood or thyroid tissue (not recorded which). The receptors stem from an adult woman with Graves' disease, either hyperthyroidism or ophthalmopathy (not recorded which).

The V call is TRBV6-2 or TRBV6-3, the J call TRBJ2-5, with 7 bases that match TRBD1. Germline loops: CDR1 MNHEY, CDR2 SVGEGT. The CDR3 is 15 amino acids. V shed 5 bases and J 4 bases; nucleotides not matched to a gene: 10. The CDR3 nucleotides are TGTGCCAGCAGTCCAAATTCCCGGACAGGAGAGACCCAGTACTTC. Translation: CASSPNSRTGETQYF.

The chain has TRBV7-9 and TRBJ1-2; D gene ambiguous. This CDR3 is built from 13 residues. Germline CDR1 SEHNR, CDR2 FQNEAQ (reference sequence). The ends were cut back, 2 bases at V and 6 bases at J, with 10 bases in the middle. DNA for the CDR3: TGTGCCAGCAGCTTAATATCAGCGGATGGCTACACCTTC. Its protein product is CASSLISADGYTF.

The chain combines TRBV10-2 with TRBJ2-5, with 8 bases aligning to TRBD2. This CDR3 spans 14 amino acids. After removal of 4 bases from V and 7 bases from J, the junction contained 8 bases not matched to a gene. Germline V lookup: CDR1 WSHSY, CDR2 SAAADI. CDR3 DNA sequence: TGCGCCAGCAGTGCCGGGGGGGCGATTGGGACCCAGTACTTC. This translates into CASSAGGAIGTQYF.

This clonotype has just a few counts. The chain has TRBV20-1 and TRBJ2-3; D is possibly TRBD1 (5 bases). CDR1 and CDR2 from the germline V gene are DFQATT and SNEGSKA (reference sequence). The CDR3 is 14 amino acids. Trimming removed 3 bases at V and 2 bases at J, with 12 bases between. The CDR3 reads CSARDMGPTDTQYF. CDR3 bases: TGCAGTGCTAGGGACATGGGCCCCACAGATACGCAGTATTTT.

This clonotype came up many times. J is TRBJ1-5 and V is TRBV4-2, with D perhaps matching TRBD1 (5 bases). The germline gives CDR1 LGHNA, CDR2 YNFKEQ. The CDR3 sequence is 15 residues long. Trimming stripped 1 base from V and 6 bases from J, with 13 bases between. CDR3 amino acids: CASSQAGRVAQPQHF. In DNA, the CDR3 is TGTGCCAGCAGCCAAGCGGGCAGGGTGGCTCAGCCCCAGCATTTT.

This clonotype was found many times. The chain combines TRBV29-1 with TRBJ1-1, with no clear D. Trimming took 7 bases from V and 10 from J, leaving 19 bases between them. In germline, CDR1 is SQVTM, CDR2 ANQGSEA. This CDR3 is built from 12 residues. The CDR3 is CSALRPSSRAFF. CDR3 coding DNA: TGCAGCGCCCTCCGCCCATCCTCTAGAGCTTTCTTT.

The chain is built from TRBV6-2 or TRBV6-3 and TRBJ1-1; D is possibly TRBD1 (6 bases). Between the trimmed V and J ends, which lost 2 bases and 5 bases, there was a span of 15 bases. The germline V gene has CDR1 MNHEY and CDR2 SVGEGT. The CDR3 is made up of 15 amino acids. The CDR3 sequence is CASSYGRGRWTEAFF. In DNA, the CDR3 is TGTGCCAGCAGTTACGGGCGGGGGCGATGGACTGAAGCTTTCTTT.

This clonotype was observed at least ten times. This chain's CDR3 is CASSPPGRGEAFF. CDR3 coding DNA: TGTGCCAGCAGTCCCCCGGGGAGGGGAGAAGCTTTCTTT. The genes are TRBV12-3 or TRBV12-4 and TRBJ1-1, with TRBD1 as a possible D gene (5 bases). This CDR3 comprises 13 residues. V gave up 5 bases and J gave up 8 bases, with 15 bases separating them.

This clonotype was counted a single time. Sequence at one end of the junction differs from germline and may be a read error. The V gene is TRBV7-2, the J gene TRBJ1-1; D remains unclear. The CDR3 length is 11 residues. Germline V gene lookup returns CDR1 SGHTA and CDR2 FQGNSA. CDR3 in amino acids: CASSPPPGVLF. The CDR3 DNA reads TGTGCCAGCAGCCCCCCCCCTGGGGTTCTCTTT.

In its sample, this clonotype was seen many times. The rearrangement uses TRBV5-6 and TRBJ1-5, with unresolved D. V was trimmed by 0 bases and J by 4 bases, leaving 14 bases between them. Germline CDR1 and CDR2: SGHDT and YYEEEE. CDR3 length equals 16 residues. For the CDR3, the DNA is TGTGCCAGCAGCTTGGGGTATCGACGGGAGAATCAGCCCCAGCATTTT. This translates into CASSLGYRRENQPQHF.

This chain uses TRBV10-3 with TRBJ2-6; TRBD1 matches 7 bases. The CDR3 is made up of 13 amino acids. V lost 9 bases to trimming and J lost 2 bases; unmatched junction nucleotides: 1. Per germline, CDR1 ENHRY and CDR2 SYGVKD. The CDR3 DNA follows: TGTGCCATGAGGGGGCCTGGGGCCAACGTCCTGACTTTC. The encoded protein is CAMRGPGANVLTF.

This chain links TRBV7-9 with TRBJ2-1; D gene unclear. The CDR3 runs to 16 residues. CDR1 and CDR2 from the germline V gene are SEHNR and FQNEAQ (reference sequence). Trimming left V 1 base short and J 0 bases short, with 10 bases between. The CDR3: CASSLELRSSYNEQFF. As DNA, the CDR3 is TGTGCCAGCAGCTTAGAGCTAAGGAGCTCCTACAATGAGCAGTTCTTC.

There are many counts of this clonotype. This chain connects TRBV25-1 to TRBJ2-7; D is ambiguous. The CDR3 consists of 13 residues. Germline V gives CDR1 MGHDK, CDR2 SYGVNS. Trimming took 4 bases from V and 4 from J, leaving 11 bases between them. CDR3 bases: TGTGCCAGCAGTGCTCTGGGTGGGTACGAGCAGTACTTC. Translated: CASSALGGYEQYF.

The V and J genes are TRBV7-2 and TRBJ2-5; D not resolved. V was pared by 2 bases and J by 7 bases, with 11 bases between. Looked up from germline, CDR1 is SGHTA and CDR2 is FQGNSA. There are 13 residues in the CDR3. The CDR3 loop reads CASSLKGYVTQYF. The CDR3 nucleotides read TGTGCCAGCAGCTTAAAAGGTTACGTGACCCAGTACTTC.